These 14 T cell receptor beta chains were sequenced from one sample in a study of cytomegalovirus exposure and HLA in healthy donors. Here immunoSEQ multiplex PCR was the method, and the copy in TCRdb shows in-frame clones only, minus some. The data contain roughly 70,000 clones, 85% to 95% of them seen just once; the ten biggest clones take up less than 3.5%. Sequencing was carried out using PBMCs. These receptors all stem from a man younger than 30 in good health and CMV-seronegative.

V usage is TRBV9 and J usage is TRBJ2-7, with D possibly being TRBD1 (6 bases). There are 14 residues in the CDR3. Trimming removed 2 bases from V and 4 bases from J, with 13 bases in between. CDR1 is SGDLS, CDR2 YYNGEE, per germline. The chain's CDR3 is CASSVGLTGYEQYF. The DNA of the CDR3 is TGTGCCAGCAGCGTCGGTCTTACAGGGTACGAGCAGTACTTC.

The rearrangement links TRBV6-5 to TRBJ2-7, with 8 bases aligning to TRBD1. Germline CDR1 is MNHEY and CDR2 is SVGAGI. The J segment lost 3 bases and the V segment lost 6 bases, leaving 10 bases of the junction unmatched. This CDR3 has 15 amino acids. DNA for the CDR3: TGTGCCAGCAGCCTAGACCAGGGGGCGCGCTACGAGCAGTACTTC. Amino acids: CASSLDQGARYEQYF.

The rearrangement uses TRBV18 and TRBJ2-2; 8 positions match TRBD1. Looked up from germline, CDR1 is KGHSH and CDR2 is LQKENI. The CDR3 consists of 13 residues. V trimming: 6 bases; J trimming: 6 bases; junction bases outside the gene matches: 3. Here the CDR3 reads CASSLDRAGELFF. The CDR3 bases are TGTGCCAGCTCCCTGGACAGGGCCGGGGAGCTGTTTTTT.

J is TRBJ1-1 and V is TRBV7-2, with no clear D. Germline V gene lookup returns CDR1 SGHTA and CDR2 FQGNSA. The CDR3 loop spans 12 amino acids. V shed 3 bases and J shed 0 bases, with 2 bases lying between them. The CDR3 reads CASSFMNTEAFF. The CDR3 DNA reads as TGTGCCAGCAGCTTCATGAACACTGAAGCTTTCTTT.

The chain joins TRBV6-5 to TRBJ1-1; 8 nucleotides align to TRBD1. Germline loops: CDR1 MNHEY, CDR2 SVGAGI. The V gene end was trimmed by 0 bases and the J gene end by 6 bases; junction bases not matched to a gene: 6. This CDR3 spans 15 amino acids. The CDR3 DNA reads as TGTGCCAGCAGTTACTCGATGGACAGGGTGGCTGAAGCTTTCTTT. Protein product: CASSYSMDRVAEAFF.

The J gene is TRBJ1-6, the V gene TRBV6-5; 7 bases map to TRBD1. Looked up from germline, CDR1 is MNHEY and CDR2 is SVGAGI. V dropped 5 bases and J dropped 9; count of bases not matched to a gene: 10. The CDR3 totals 15 residues. CDR3 residues: CASSTGQAGTSPLHF. The CDR3 DNA sequence: TGTGCCAGCAGTACAGGACAGGCGGGGACTTCACCCCTCCACTTT.

In DNA, the CDR3 is TGTGCCAGTAGTCAGACAAAATCCGCTGAAGCTTTCTTT. Protein sequence: CASSQTKSAEAFF. The rearrangement links TRBV19 to TRBJ1-1; D ambiguous. The germline V gene has CDR1 LNHDA and CDR2 SQIVND (reference sequence). This CDR3 contains 13 residues. The ends were cut back, 5 bases at V and 6 bases at J, with 13 bases in the middle.

The chain has TRBV15 and TRBJ2-1, with TRBD1 identical over 7 bases. The trim removed 1 base at V and 3 bases at J, leaving 0 bases unmatched. Germline lookup yields CDR1 LNHNV and CDR2 YYDKDF (reference sequence). The CDR3 has 14 residues. Here the CDR3 DNA reads TGTGCCACCAGCAGAGGGGACAGCTACAATGAGCAGTTCTTC. The encoded protein is CATSRGDSYNEQFF.

This sequence joins TRBV14 and TRBJ2-5, with 15 bases aligning to TRBD2. The CDR3 contains 18 residues. Germline loops: CDR1 SGHDN, CDR2 FVKESK. V shed 2 bases and J 2 bases; nucleotides not matched to a gene: 6. CDR3 amino acids: CASSQPGLAGGLQETQYF. CDR3 bases: TGTGCCAGCAGCCAACCGGGACTAGCGGGGGGCCTTCAAGAGACCCAGTACTTC.

The chain links TRBV6-6 to TRBJ2-1; TRBD1 aligns across 7 bases. The CDR3 totals 13 residues. Germline V lookup: CDR1 MNHNY, CDR2 SVGAGI (reference sequence). With V trimmed by 6 bases and J by 3 bases, 2 bases remained unmatched. The CDR3 is CASSRDSYNEQFF. The CDR3 nucleotides read TGTGCCAGCAGCCGGGACAGCTACAATGAGCAGTTCTTC.

The chain combines TRBV7-6 with TRBJ2-1, with D possibly being TRBD2 (7 bases). Germline CDR1 is SGHVS and CDR2 is FNYEAQ. Trimming left V 2 bases short and J 8 bases short, with 16 bases between. The CDR3 length is 15 residues. The DNA for the CDR3 is TGTGCCAGCAGCTTACCCCGTTGGGGGGGCGATGAGCAGTTCTTC. Amino acid sequence: CASSLPRWGGDEQFF.

The rearrangement links TRBV6-1 to TRBJ1-1; 7 nucleotides align to TRBD1. V lost 1 base to trimming and J lost 5 bases; unmatched junction nucleotides: 4. In germline, CDR1 is MNHNS, CDR2 SASEGT. This CDR3 has 14 amino acids. The CDR3 region has the DNA TGTGCCAGCAGTGAAGAACCACAGGGGACTGAAGCTTTCTTT. Protein product: CASSEEPQGTEAFF.

This chain uses TRBV7-2 with TRBJ2-2; D not resolved. Germline V gives CDR1 SGHTA, CDR2 FQGNSA. The CDR3 covers 15 residues. Deletions cut 1 base from V and 0 bases from J, with 6 bases between. The CDR3 reads CASSLGSTNTGELFF. CDR3 in DNA: TGTGCCAGCAGCTTAGGCAGTACGAACACCGGGGAGCTGTTTTTT.

The chain links TRBV5-1 to TRBJ1-5; 9 positions match TRBD1. This CDR3 has 15 residues. V dropped 2 bases and J dropped 4; count of bases not matched to a gene: 4. Germline CDR1 SGHRS, CDR2 YFSETQ. The CDR3: CASSLQGARNQPQHF. CDR3 nucleotides: TGCGCCAGCAGCTTACAGGGGGCAAGGAATCAGCCCCAGCATTTT.